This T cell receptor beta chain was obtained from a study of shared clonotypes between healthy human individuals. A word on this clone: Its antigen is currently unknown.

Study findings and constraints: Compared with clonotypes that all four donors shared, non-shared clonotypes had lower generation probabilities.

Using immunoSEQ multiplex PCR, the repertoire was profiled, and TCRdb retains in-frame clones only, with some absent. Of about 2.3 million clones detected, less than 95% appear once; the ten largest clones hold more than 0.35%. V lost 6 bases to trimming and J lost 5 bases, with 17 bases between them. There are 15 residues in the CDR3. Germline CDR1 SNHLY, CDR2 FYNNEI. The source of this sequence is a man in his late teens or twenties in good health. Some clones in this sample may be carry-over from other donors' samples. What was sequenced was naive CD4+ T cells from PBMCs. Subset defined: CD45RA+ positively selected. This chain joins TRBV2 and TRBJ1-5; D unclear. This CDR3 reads CASRPPRAADQPQHF. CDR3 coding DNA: TGTGCCAGCAGGCCACCCCGGGCGGCGGATCAGCCCCAGCATTTT.